These T cell receptor beta chains were read from a single sample in a study of cytomegalovirus exposure and HLA in healthy donors. Sequencing was performed with immunoSEQ multiplex PCR; in TCRdb, only in-frame clones are kept and a portion is missing. The profile covers over 55,000 clones, with 80% to 90% appearing a single time and approximately 1.3% taken by the ten largest. The sequenced sample was PBMCs. These receptors originate from a man in his late teens or twenties in good health and CMV-seronegative. Each CDR3 is given with its conserved first and last residue. Fields, in order: clone size, CDR3 length, D gene, V gene, J gene, CDR3 DNA, CDR3 protein. D genes are given only for firm matches. Size values are once, few and many counts, or a class for expanded clones, and some rows have none.

>-|11|-|TRBV28|TRBJ1-1
TGTGCCAGCAGCGTAAACACTGAAGCTTTCTTT
CASSVNTEAFF
>once|15|-|TRBV11-2|TRBJ2-7
TGTGCCAGCAGCTTAATGGCAGGGGATAGCTACGAGCAGTACTTC
CASSLMAGDSYEQYF
>-|14|-|TRBV5-1|TRBJ1-4
TGCGCCAGCAGCTTGGACGGGGGAGGTGAAAAACTGTTTTTT
CASSLDGGGEKLFF
>-|15|-|TRBV11-2|TRBJ1-6
TGTGCCAGCAGACTTTCCAGGTGGGATAATTCACCCCTCCACTTT
CASRLSRWDNSPLHF
>-|12|-|TRBV27|TRBJ1-1
TGTGCCAGCAGTTCCTCTATGACTGAAGCTTTCTTT
CASSSSMTEAFF
>-|14|-|TRBV11-2|TRBJ2-1
TGTGCCAGCAGCTTAGGTCCGGGAAACAATGAGCAGTTCTTC
CASSLGPGNNEQFF
>-|15|-|TRBV2|TRBJ2-4
TGTGCCAGCAGTGGATGGACTATAGCCAAAAACATTCAGTACTTC
CASSGWTIAKNIQYF
>once|10|-|TRBV28|TRBJ1-5
TGTGCCTGCGGGGTCGGGCCCCAGCATTTT
CACGVGPQHF
>-|13|-|TRBV28|TRBJ2-1
TGTGCCAGCCAGGGTTTCTCCTACAATGAGCAGTTCTTC
CASQGFSYNEQFF
>-|14|-|TRBV11-2|TRBJ1-1
TGTGCCAGCAGCTTGGGGCAGGGGACCACTGAAGCTTTCTTT
CASSLGQGTTEAFF
>-|16|-|TRBV5-8|TRBJ1-2
TGTGCCAGCAGCTTGGCCGGAACGGCGGGAGCCTATGGCTACACCTTC
CASSLAGTAGAYGYTF
>once|14|-|TRBV15|TRBJ1-1
TGTGCCACCAGCAGAGGCGTGGCGGGCACTGAAGCTTTCTTT
CATSRGVAGTEAFF
>-|13|-|TRBV30|TRBJ2-1
TGTGCCTGGAGTGTAGAGGCAAACAATGAGCAGTTCTTC
CAWSVEANNEQFF
>-|12|TRBD2|TRBV5-4|TRBJ2-7
TGTGCCAGCAGCTTCGGGAGGGACGAGCAGTACTTC
CASSFGRDEQYF
>-|13|-|TRBV10-3|TRBJ1-4
TGTGCCACCGGGGGGGCGCAGGGTGAAAAACTGTTTTTT
CATGGAQGEKLFF
>-|11|-|TRBV5-1|TRBJ2-1
TGCGCCAGCAGTGCCCGGAATGAGCAGTTCTTC
CASSARNEQFF
>-|12|-|TRBV29-1|TRBJ1-2
TGCAGCGTTTCATGGGGAGATTATGGCTACACCTTC
CSVSWGDYGYTF
>-|16|TRBD1|TRBV9|TRBJ2-1
TGTGCCAGCAGCGCGGGGGACAGGGTTGTCTACAATGAGCAGTTCTTC
CASSAGDRVVYNEQFF
>-|14|TRBD1|TRBV18|TRBJ2-7
TGTGCCAGCTCACGACAGGGGGCCCCTTACGAGCAGTACTTC
CASSRQGAPYEQYF
>-|14|TRBD2|TRBV29-1|TRBJ2-5
TGCAGCCATTTTTCTAGCGGGGGGGGAGGGACCCAGTACTTC
CSHFSSGGGGTQYF
>-|17|TRBD1|TRBV5-4|TRBJ1-6
TGTGCCAGCAGCTCGCTGACAGGGGGCGGGTATAATTCACCCCTCCACTTT
CASSSLTGGGYNSPLHF
>once|15|-|TRBV15|TRBJ2-2
TGTGCCACCAGCAGAGAACAGGGTCCAGGCGGGGAGCTGTTTTTT
CATSREQGPGGELFF
>-|15|TRBD1|TRBV18|TRBJ1-6
TGTGCCAGCTCATTCAGACAGGGAGGTAATTCACCCCTCCACTTT
CASSFRQGGNSPLHF
>-|15|TRBD1|TRBV5-8|TRBJ1-5
TGTGCCAGCAGCTACCTAGGGGGCGAGGGTCAGCCCCAGCATTTT
CASSYLGGEGQPQHF
>-|15|-|TRBV30|TRBJ2-1
TGTGCCTGCAACAACCCACAGGGGGGGAACAATGAGCAGTTCTTC
CACNNPQGGNNEQFF
>-|12|-|TRBV30|TRBJ1-1
TGTGCCTTGTCTGAAGCGCGGACTGAAGCTTTCTTT
CALSEARTEAFF
>-|15|-|TRBV6-1|TRBJ1-2
TGTGCCAGCAGTGAACGCAATTGGGGGGGCCAAGGCTACACCTTC
CASSERNWGGQGYTF
>-|17|-|TRBV11-2|TRBJ1-6
TGTGCCAGCAGCTTAGTAGAAGGAGGCGCTTGGAATTCACCCCTCCACTTT
CASSLVEGGAWNSPLHF
>-|13|-|TRBV11-2|TRBJ1-1
TGTGCCAGCAGCTTAACGGGGAACACTGAAGCTTTCTTT
CASSLTGNTEAFF
>-|12|-|TRBV10-3|TRBJ1-2
TGTGCCATCAGTGAGGGGGAGGATGGCTACACCTTC
CAISEGEDGYTF
>-|15|-|TRBV21-1|TRBJ2-2
TGTGCCAGCAGCAAAGAACAGGACCACACCGGGGAGCTGTTTTTT
CASSKEQDHTGELFF
>-|14|-|TRBV4-2|TRBJ2-1
TGTGCCAGCAGCCAAGATCTAGGGACTGACGAGCAGTTCTTC
CASSQDLGTDEQFF
>-|14|TRBD1|TRBV9|TRBJ1-1
TGTGCCAGCAGCGTGGGGACAGTGAACACTGAAGCTTTCTTT
CASSVGTVNTEAFF
>-|12|TRBD1|TRBV28|TRBJ1-6
TGTGCCAGCACAGGGGGAGCCTCACCCCTCCACTTT
CASTGGASPLHF
>-|14|-|TRBV6-5|TRBJ2-5
TGTGCCACCATAAAACAGGGAGTGGAGGAGACCCAGTACTTC
CATIKQGVEETQYF
>-|15|-|TRBV10-3|TRBJ2-7
TGTGCCATCAGTGATTCTGGGAGTAGCTCCTACGAGCAGTACTTC
CAISDSGSSSYEQYF
>once|12|-|TRBV2|TRBJ1-1
TGTGCCAGCAGACTTCAGGGGTCTGAAGCTTTCTTT
CASRLQGSEAFF